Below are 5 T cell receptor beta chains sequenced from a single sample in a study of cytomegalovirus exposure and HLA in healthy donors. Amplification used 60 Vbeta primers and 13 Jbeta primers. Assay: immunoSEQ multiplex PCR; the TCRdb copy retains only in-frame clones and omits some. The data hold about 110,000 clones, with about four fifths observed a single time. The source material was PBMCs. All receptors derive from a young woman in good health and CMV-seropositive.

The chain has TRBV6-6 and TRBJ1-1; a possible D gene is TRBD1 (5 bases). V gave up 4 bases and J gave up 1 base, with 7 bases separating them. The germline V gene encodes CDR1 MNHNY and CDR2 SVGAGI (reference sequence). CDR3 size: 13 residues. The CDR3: CASSSGQNTEAFF. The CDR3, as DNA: TGTGCCAGCAGTTCAGGACAGAACACTGAAGCTTTCTTT.

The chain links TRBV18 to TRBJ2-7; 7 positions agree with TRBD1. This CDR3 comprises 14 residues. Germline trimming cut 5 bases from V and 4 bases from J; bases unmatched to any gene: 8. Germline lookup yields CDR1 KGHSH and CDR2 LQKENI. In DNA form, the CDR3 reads TGTGCCAGCTCAACCCGAGGGGGCAGGTACGAGCAGTACTTC. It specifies CASSTRGGRYEQYF.

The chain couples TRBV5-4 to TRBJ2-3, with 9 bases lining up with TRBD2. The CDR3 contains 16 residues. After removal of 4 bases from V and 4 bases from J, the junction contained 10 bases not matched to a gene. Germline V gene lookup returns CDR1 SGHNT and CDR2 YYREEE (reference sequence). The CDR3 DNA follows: TGTGCCAGCAGCCCCTACCGGACTAGCGTGTCAGATACGCAGTATTTT. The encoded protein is CASSPYRTSVSDTQYF.

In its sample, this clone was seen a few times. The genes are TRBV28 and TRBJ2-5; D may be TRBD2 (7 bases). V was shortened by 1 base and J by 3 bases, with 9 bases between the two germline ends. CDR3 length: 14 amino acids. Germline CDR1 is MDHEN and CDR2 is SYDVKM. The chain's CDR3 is CASSLSGGEETQYF. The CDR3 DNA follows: TGTGCCAGCAGTTTATCGGGGGGCGAAGAGACCCAGTACTTC.

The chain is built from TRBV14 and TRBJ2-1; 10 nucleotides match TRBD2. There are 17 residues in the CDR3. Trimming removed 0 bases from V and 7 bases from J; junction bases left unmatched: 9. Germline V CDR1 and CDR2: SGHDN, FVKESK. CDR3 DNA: TGTGCCAGCAGCCAAGAAGAGGCCAGCGGGAGGGGGAATGAGCAGTTCTTC. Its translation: CASSQEEASGRGNEQFF.